The clone carrying this TCR beta chain came up a few times. This entry belongs to a study of T cell repertoires in cytomegalovirus infection. Study details: It was the public TCR beta signatures that indicated both CMV infection and matching HLA type.

TCRdb re-called the reads through MiXCR, storing one row per CDR3 protein. Found here are just under 550,000 distinct CDR3 sequences, about 30% of them singletons; the top ten hold roughly 13%. The sequence was obtained from a human donor in good health (CMV status not recorded). Some clones in this sample may be carry-over from other donors' samples. The sample was PBMCs.

CDR3 region: CASSQVRLLNTGELFF. The CDR3 DNA reads TGTGCCAGCAGCCAAGTTCGATTATTGAACACCGGGGAGCTGTTTTTT. The rearrangement links TRBV14 to TRBJ2-2; D gene ambiguous. CDR1 is SGHDN, CDR2 FVKESK, per germline. Between the trimmed V and J ends, which lost 1 base and 1 base, there was a span of 10 bases. The CDR3 has 16 amino acids.